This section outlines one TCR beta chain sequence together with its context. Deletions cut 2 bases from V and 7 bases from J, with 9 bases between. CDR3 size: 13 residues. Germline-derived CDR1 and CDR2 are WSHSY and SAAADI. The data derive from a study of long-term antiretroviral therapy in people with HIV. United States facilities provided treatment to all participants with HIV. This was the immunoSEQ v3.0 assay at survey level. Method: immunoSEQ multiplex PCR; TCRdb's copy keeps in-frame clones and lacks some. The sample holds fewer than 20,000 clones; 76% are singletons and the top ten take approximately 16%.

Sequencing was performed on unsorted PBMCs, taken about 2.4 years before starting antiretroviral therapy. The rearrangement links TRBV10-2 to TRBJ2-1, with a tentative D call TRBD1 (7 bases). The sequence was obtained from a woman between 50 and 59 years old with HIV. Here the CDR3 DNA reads TGCGCCAGCAGTGAGCCAGGGGGGAATGAGCAGTTCTTC. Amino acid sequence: CASSEPGGNEQFF.